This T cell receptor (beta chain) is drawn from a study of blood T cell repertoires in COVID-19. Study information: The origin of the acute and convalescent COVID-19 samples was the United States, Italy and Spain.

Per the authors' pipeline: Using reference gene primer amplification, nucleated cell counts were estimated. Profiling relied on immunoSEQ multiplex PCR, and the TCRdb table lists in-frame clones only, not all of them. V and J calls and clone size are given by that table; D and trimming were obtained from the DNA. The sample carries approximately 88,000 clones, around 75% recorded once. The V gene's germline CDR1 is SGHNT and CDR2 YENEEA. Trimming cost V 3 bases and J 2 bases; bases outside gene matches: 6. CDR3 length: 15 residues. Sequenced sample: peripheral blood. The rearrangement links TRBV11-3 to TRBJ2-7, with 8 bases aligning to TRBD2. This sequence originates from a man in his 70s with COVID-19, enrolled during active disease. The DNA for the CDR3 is TGTGCCAGCAGCTTCGGGACTAGTGAAACCTACGAGCAGTACTTC. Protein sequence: CASSFGTSETYEQYF. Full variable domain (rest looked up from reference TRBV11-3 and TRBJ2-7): EAGVVQSPRYKIIEKKQPVAFWCNPISGHNTLYWYLQNLGQGPELLIRYENEEAVDDSQLPKDRFSAERLKGVDSTLKIQPAELGDSAVYLCASSFGTSETYEQYFGPGTRLTVT.